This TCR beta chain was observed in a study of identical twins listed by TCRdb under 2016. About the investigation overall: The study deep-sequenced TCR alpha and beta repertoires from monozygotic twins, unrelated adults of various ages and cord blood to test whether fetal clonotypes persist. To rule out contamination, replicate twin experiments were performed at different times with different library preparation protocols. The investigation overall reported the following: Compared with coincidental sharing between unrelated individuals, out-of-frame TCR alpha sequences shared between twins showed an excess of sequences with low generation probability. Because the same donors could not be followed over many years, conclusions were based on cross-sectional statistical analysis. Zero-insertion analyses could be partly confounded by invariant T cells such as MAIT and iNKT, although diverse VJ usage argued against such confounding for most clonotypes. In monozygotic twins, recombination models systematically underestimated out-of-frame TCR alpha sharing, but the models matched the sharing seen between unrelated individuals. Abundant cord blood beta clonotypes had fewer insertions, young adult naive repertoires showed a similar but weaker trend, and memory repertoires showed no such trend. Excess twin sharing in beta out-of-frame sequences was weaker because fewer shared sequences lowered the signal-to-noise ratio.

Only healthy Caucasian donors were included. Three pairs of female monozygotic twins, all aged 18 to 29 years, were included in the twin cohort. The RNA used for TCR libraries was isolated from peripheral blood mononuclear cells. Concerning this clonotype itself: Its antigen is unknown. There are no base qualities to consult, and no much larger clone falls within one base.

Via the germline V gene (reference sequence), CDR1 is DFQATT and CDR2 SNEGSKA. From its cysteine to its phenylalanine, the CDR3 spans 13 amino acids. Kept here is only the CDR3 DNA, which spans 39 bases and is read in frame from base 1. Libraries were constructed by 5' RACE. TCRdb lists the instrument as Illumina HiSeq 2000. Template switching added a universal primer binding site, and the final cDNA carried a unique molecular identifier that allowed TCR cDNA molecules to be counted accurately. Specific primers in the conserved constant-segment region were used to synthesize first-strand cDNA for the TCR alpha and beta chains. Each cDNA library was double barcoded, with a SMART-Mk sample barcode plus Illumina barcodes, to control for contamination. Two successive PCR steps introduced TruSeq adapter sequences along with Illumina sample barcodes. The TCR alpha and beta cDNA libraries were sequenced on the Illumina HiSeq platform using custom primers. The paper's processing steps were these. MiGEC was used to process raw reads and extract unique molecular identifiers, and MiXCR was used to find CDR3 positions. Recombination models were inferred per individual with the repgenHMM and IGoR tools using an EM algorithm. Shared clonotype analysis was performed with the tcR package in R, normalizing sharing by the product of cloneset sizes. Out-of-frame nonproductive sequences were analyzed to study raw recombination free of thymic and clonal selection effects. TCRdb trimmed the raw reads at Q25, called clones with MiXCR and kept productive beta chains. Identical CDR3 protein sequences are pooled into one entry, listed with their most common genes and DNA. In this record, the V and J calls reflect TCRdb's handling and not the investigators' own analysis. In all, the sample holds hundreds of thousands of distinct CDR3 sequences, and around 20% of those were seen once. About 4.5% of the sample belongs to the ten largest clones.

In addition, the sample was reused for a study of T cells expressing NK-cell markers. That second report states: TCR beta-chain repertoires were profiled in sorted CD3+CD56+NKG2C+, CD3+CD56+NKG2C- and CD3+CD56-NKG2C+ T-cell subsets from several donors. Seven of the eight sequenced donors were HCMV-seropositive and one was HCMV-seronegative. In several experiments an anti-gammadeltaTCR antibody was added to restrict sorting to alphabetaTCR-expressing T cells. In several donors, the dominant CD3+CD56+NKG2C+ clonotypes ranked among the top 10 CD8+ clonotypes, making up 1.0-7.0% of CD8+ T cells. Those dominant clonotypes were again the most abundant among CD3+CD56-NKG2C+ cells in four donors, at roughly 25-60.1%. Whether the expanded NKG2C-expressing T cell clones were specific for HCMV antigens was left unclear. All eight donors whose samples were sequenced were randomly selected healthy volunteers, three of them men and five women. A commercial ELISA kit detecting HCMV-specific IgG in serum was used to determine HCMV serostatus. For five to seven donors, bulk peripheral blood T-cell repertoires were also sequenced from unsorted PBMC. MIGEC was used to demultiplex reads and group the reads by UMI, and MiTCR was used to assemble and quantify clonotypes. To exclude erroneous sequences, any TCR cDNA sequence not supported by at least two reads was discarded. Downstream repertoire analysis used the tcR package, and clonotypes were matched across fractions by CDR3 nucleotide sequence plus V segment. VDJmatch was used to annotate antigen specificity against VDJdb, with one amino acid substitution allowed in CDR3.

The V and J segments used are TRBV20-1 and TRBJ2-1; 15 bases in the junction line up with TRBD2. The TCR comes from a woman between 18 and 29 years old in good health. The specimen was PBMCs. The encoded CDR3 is CGRTSGGGMEQFF. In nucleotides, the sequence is TGCGGGCGGACTAGCGGGGGGGGGATGGAGCAGTTCTTC.